Listed here are 3 T cell receptor beta chains from one sample, sequenced in a study of blood T cell repertoires in COVID-19. Data came from immunoSEQ multiplex PCR; TCRdb stores just in-frame clones and leaves some out. The sample lists 60,000 or so clones, around 74% occurring once. The sequencing input was peripheral blood. All receptors come from an elderly woman with acute or convalescent COVID-19.

This clone was observed a handful of times. The V gene is TRBV29-1, the J gene TRBJ2-5; 8 nucleotides align to TRBD2. CDR3 length: 14 residues. J lost 4 bases, V lost 4 bases, and 8 bases had no gene match. In germline, CDR1 is SQVTM, CDR2 ANQGSEA. This chain's CDR3 is CSVGREGTPETQYF. CDR3 DNA sequence: TGCAGCGTTGGACGGGAGGGGACCCCAGAGACCCAGTACTTC.

V is TRBV5-1 and J is TRBJ2-7; the match to TRBD2 covers 9 bases. Germline V CDR1 and CDR2: SGHRS, YFSETQ. With V trimmed by 4 bases and J by 6 bases, 17 bases remained unmatched. The length of the CDR3 is 17 residues. The DNA of the CDR3 is TGCGCCAGCAGCGTTGTGGGGGACACCGGGCGGGGGGGCGAGCAGTACTTC. The encoded protein is CASSVVGDTGRGGEQYF.

This clone came up once. The V gene is TRBV28, the J gene TRBJ1-1; D is ambiguous. The germline gives CDR1 MDHEN, CDR2 SYDVKM. The CDR3 loop spans 14 amino acids. The V end was cut by 7 bases, the J end by 6 bases, with 18 bases between. The CDR3 sequence: CASNKRVIGAEAFF. As DNA, the CDR3 is TGTGCCAGCAACAAACGCGTTATCGGGGCTGAAGCTTTCTTT.